This T cell receptor beta chain appears in the sequencing data of a study of response to subunit inactivated influenza vaccine. The study, taken as a whole, reports: There was a suggestion from the authors that each seasonal influenza vaccination recruits few new T cells.

This clonotype was counted a few times. What it binds is unknown. MiXCR, run by TCRdb on the RT-PCR reads, gives a single entry per CDR3 protein. The data contain about 520,000 distinct CDR3 sequences, 25% of them seen just once; the ten biggest clones take up about 1.9%. Sequenced here: CD4+ T cells sorted from PBMCs, sampled about 5 days after vaccination. This receptor was taken from a middle-aged man who received an inactivated influenza vaccine.

The CDR3 protein is CATSDGSTDTQYF. Here the CDR3 DNA reads TGTGCCACCAGTGACGGGAGCACAGATACGCAGTATTTT. The V gene is TRBV24-1, the J gene TRBJ2-3, with D unclear. V was shortened by 4 bases and J by 0 bases, with 4 bases between the two germline ends. The CDR3 extends over 13 amino acids. CDR1 and CDR2 (germline): KGHDR, SFDVKD.